This T cell receptor (beta chain) appears in the sequencing data of a study of identical twins. General study points: It was out-of-frame TCR alpha sharing in monozygotic twins that models underestimated. Shared out-of-frame alpha sequences (those common to twins) showed excess low generation probability. Sequences that were beta out-of-frame showed weaker excess twin sharing.

As concerns this clonotype: The antigen remains unidentified. The junction differs from germline at one of its ends, possibly a read error.

CDR1 SGHRS and CDR2 YFSETQ come from the germline V gene. This CDR3 contains 12 residues. TCRdb re-analysed the 5' RACE reads in MiXCR, keeping a single row per CDR3 protein. The sample records some 1,600,000 distinct CDR3 sequences, about 32% being singletons. Sequencing was done on a sample of cord blood. This chain uses TRBV5-1 with TRBJ2-7; D is possibly TRBD1 or TRBD2 (5 bases each). This clonotype was sampled from a newborn girl in good health. For the CDR3, the DNA is TGCGCCAGCAGCGGGGGTTCCTACGGGCAGTACTTC. It codes for CASSGGSYGQYF.